One sample yielded the 22 T cell receptor beta chains listed below, sequenced in a study of T-cell memory formation after mild COVID-19 (dated by TCRdb to the early 2020s). To prepare the library, 5' RACE was applied. The run used an Illumina NovaSeq 6000. TCRdb trimmed the raw reads at Q25, called clones with MiXCR and kept productive beta chains. For every CDR3 protein sequence, its rows merge into one entry that carries the most common genes and DNA. The sample table records over 250,000 distinct CDR3 sequences; around 15% of these occur just once. 22% of the sample is taken by the ten largest. Material for sequencing was PBMCs or a T cell subset sorted from them (not recorded which). The source is a man younger than 35 who had mild COVID-19 (a few samples of this study predate the infection). The sample titles of this study are shuffled in the database, so cell type and time point are left out; the donor was told from shared clones.

In its sample, this clonotype was seen once. The rearrangement uses TRBV28 and TRBJ2-6, with D perhaps given as TRBD1 or TRBD2 (6 bases each). The CDR3 is 17 residues long. CDR1 and CDR2 (germline): MDHEN, SYDVKM. V was clipped by 6 bases and J by 0 bases, with 15 bases between them. CDR3 bases: TGTGCCAGCAGGGGCTCCGGGGGCACCTCTGGGGCCAACGTCCTGACTTTC. This encodes CASRGSGGTSGANVLTF.

This chain uses TRBV24-1 with TRBJ2-3; D is ambiguous. The CDR3 length is 16 residues. Trimming left V 3 bases short and J 6 bases short, with 18 bases between. Per germline, CDR1 KGHDR and CDR2 SFDVKD. The CDR3 protein is CATSDPSFRASDTQYF. The DNA for the CDR3 is TGTGCCACCAGTGATCCCTCGTTTCGGGCTTCGGATACGCAGTATTTT.

This chain links TRBV5-1 with TRBJ2-3; TRBD2 might be the D (5 bases). The CDR3 has 15 amino acids. The germline V and J ends were trimmed by 7 bases and 7 bases, with 22 bases remaining between them. Looked up from germline, CDR1 is SGHRS and CDR2 is YFSETQ. The CDR3 coding sequence is TGCGCCAGCTTCATGGACTTTTCTCCGGGGAATACGCAGTATTTT. This translates into CASFMDFSPGNTQYF.

The V call is TRBV7-3, the J call TRBJ2-5, with 16 bases that match TRBD2. Germline V gene sequence: CDR1 SGHTA, CDR2 FQGTGA. With 6 bases clipped from V and 4 bases from J, the junction kept 8 bases outside the gene matches. The CDR3 extends over 17 amino acids. The CDR3 sequence is CASRTGTSGGARETQYF. The CDR3, as DNA: TGTGCCAGCAGAACCGGGACTAGCGGGGGGGCACGAGAGACCCAGTACTTC.

The chain combines TRBV5-1 with TRBJ2-2; perhaps TRBD2 as D (7 bases). Germline V gene lookup returns CDR1 SGHRS and CDR2 YFSETQ. Trimming pared 4 bases from V and 2 bases from J, leaving 15 bases between. This CDR3 has 16 residues. This CDR3 is CASSTTGGPNTGELFF. CDR3 coding DNA: TGCGCCAGCAGCACCACCGGGGGGCCCAACACCGGGGAGCTGTTTTTT.

This clonotype was seen at least ten times. The chain joins TRBV12-3 or TRBV12-4 to TRBJ2-1; no firm D call. V was clipped by 6 bases and J by 5 bases, with 5 bases between them. The CDR3 extends over 11 amino acids. Here the CDR3 reads CASRLHNEQFF. The DNA of the CDR3 is TGTGCCAGCAGATTACACAATGAGCAGTTCTTC.

This clonotype appeared many times. This chain connects TRBV4-1 to TRBJ2-1, with 7 bases matching TRBD2. CDR3 length: 15 residues. Per the germline V gene, CDR1 is MGHRA and CDR2 is YSYEKL. J was trimmed by 1 base and V by 5 bases; bases with no gene match: 5. The CDR3 region is CASSSRGGSYNEQFF. The CDR3 DNA follows: TGCGCCAGCAGCTCCCGCGGGGGATCCTACAATGAGCAGTTCTTC.

This clonotype was observed many times. CDR3 in DNA: TGCGCCAGCAGCTTCCGGGACAGGGAATACGAGCAGTACTTC. This encodes CASSFRDREYEQYF. This chain uses TRBV5-1 with TRBJ2-7; 9 bases map to TRBD1. Per the germline V gene, CDR1 is SGHRS and CDR2 is YFSETQ. Losses at the gene ends were 2 bases for V and 4 bases for J; bases not matched to a gene: 4. The CDR3 has 14 residues.

About this clonotype: A much larger clone differs by one base, so this may be a read error. The chain is built from TRBV18 and TRBJ2-5; tentatively, D is TRBD1 (6 bases). This CDR3 contains 15 residues. Germline CDR1 and CDR2: KGHSH and LQKENI. The germline V and J ends were trimmed by 0 bases and 4 bases, with 12 bases remaining between them. CDR3 in amino acids: CASSPPNGQIETQYF. Written as DNA, the CDR3 is TGTGCCAGCTCACCACCGAATGGACAGATAGAGACCCAGTACTTC.

About this clonotype: The junction departs from the called germline gene at one end, perhaps through a read error. The gene calls are TRBV7-7 and TRBJ2-2; tentative D call: TRBD2 (6 bases). Germline V lookup: CDR1 SSHAT, CDR2 FNYEAQ (reference sequence). This CDR3 is built from 14 residues. CDR3 nucleotides: TGTGCTAGCAGCCCGGGGAGGTCCACCGGGGAGCTGTTTTTT. Protein: CASSPGRSTGELFF.

This clonotype has just a few counts. The V call is TRBV7-9, the J call TRBJ2-1; 7 bases are a match to TRBD2. Trimming removed 5 bases from V and 5 bases from J; junction bases left unmatched: 6. Germline V gene lookup returns CDR1 SEHNR and CDR2 FQNEAQ (reference sequence). This CDR3 comprises 14 residues. The DNA of the CDR3 is TGTGCCAGCAGCCCTACTAGCGCCGACAATGAGCAGTTCTTC. This sequence encodes CASSPTSADNEQFF.

This clonotype was picked up one time. The chain combines TRBV7-6 with TRBJ1-5; tentatively, D is TRBD1 (5 bases). V was pared by 1 base and J by 5 bases, with 9 bases between. Germline V gene lookup returns CDR1 SGHVS and CDR2 FNYEAQ. The CDR3 has 14 residues. CDR3 in amino acids: CASSLGGVHQPQHF. CDR3 coding DNA: TGTGCCAGCAGCTTAGGAGGGGTGCATCAGCCCCAGCATTTT.

The sample holds a few counts of this clonotype. The V and J genes are TRBV20-1 and TRBJ1-5; TRBD1 aligns across 7 bases. J gave up 7 bases and V 4 bases, and 10 bases lay outside the gene matches. The CDR3 covers 14 residues. Germline CDR1 is DFQATT and CDR2 is SNEGSKA (reference sequence). CDR3 coding DNA: TGCAGTGCTACCACCGGGACAGCGAAGCAGCCCCAGCATTTT. Protein product: CSATTGTAKQPQHF.

This clonotype was picked up many times. The gene calls are TRBV20-1 and TRBJ2-7; no firm D call. Germline assignment: CDR1 DFQATT and CDR2 SNEGSKA (reference sequence). The CDR3 consists of 13 residues. Deletions cut 0 bases from V and 7 bases from J, with 13 bases between. The CDR3 loop is CSARETSLGEQYF. The CDR3 coding sequence is TGCAGTGCTAGAGAAACCTCCTTGGGGGAGCAGTACTTC.

The chain has TRBV18 and TRBJ1-2; 10 bases are shared with TRBD1. The length of the CDR3 is 16 residues. Germline lookup yields CDR1 KGHSH and CDR2 LQKENI. The J segment lost 3 bases and the V segment lost 6 bases, leaving 10 bases of the junction unmatched. CDR3 sequence reads: CASSLEGQGSHYGYTF. DNA for the CDR3: TGTGCCAGCTCTCTCGAGGGACAGGGGAGTCACTATGGCTACACCTTC.

This clonotype came up a few times. The chain joins TRBV3-1 to TRBJ1-4; 7 positions agree with TRBD1. This CDR3 spans 15 amino acids. Germline V gives CDR1 LGHDT, CDR2 YNNKEL (reference sequence). The junction had 4 bases not matched to a gene; V was cut back by 6 bases and J by 0 bases. This CDR3 is CASRLTGATNEKLFF. CDR3 nucleotides: TGTGCCAGCAGACTTACAGGGGCAACTAATGAAAAACTGTTTTTT.

The genes are TRBV7-2 and TRBJ2-1, with D possibly being TRBD1 (5 bases). Germline lookup yields CDR1 SGHTA and CDR2 FQGNSA. Trimming removed 4 bases from V and 7 bases from J, with 17 bases in between. The CDR3 is 15 residues long. The CDR3 region is CASSSQMFSGNEQFF. The CDR3 region has the DNA TGTGCCAGCAGCTCCCAGATGTTTTCAGGGAATGAGCAGTTCTTC.

The rearrangement uses TRBV2 and TRBJ1-4, with D possibly being TRBD1 (5 bases). Germline V gene lookup returns CDR1 SNHLY and CDR2 FYNNEI. Deletions cut 6 bases from V and 5 bases from J, with 13 bases between. The CDR3 covers 14 residues. The CDR3, as DNA: TGTGCCAGCAGGAGGGACCGACTGAATGAAAAACTGTTTTTT. Amino acid sequence: CASRRDRLNEKLFF.

This clonotype occurred a few times. The J gene is TRBJ2-3, the V gene TRBV12-3 or TRBV12-4; D might be TRBD1 (6 bases). This CDR3 is built from 14 residues. V shed 5 bases and J shed 5 bases, with 14 bases lying between them. For the CDR3, the DNA is TGTGCCAGCAGTGATACAGGGAGTAGAGATACGCAGTATTTT. It encodes CASSDTGSRDTQYF.

The chain has TRBV28 and TRBJ2-1; D call uncertain. CDR1 is MDHEN, CDR2 SYDVKM, per germline. The CDR3 runs 13 residues. V lost 5 bases and J 12 bases, leaving 17 bases between the germline ends. The CDR3 region has the DNA TGTGCCAGCAGTCCTGTTATCTCCATGGTGCAGTTCTTC. Translating it yields CASSPVISMVQFF. Together with reference TRBV28 and TRBJ2-1, the CDR3 gives the full variable domain: DVKVTQSSRYLVKRTGEKVFLECVQDMDHENMFWYRQDPGLGLRLIYFSYDVKMKEKGDIPEGYSVSREKKERFSLILESASTNQTSMYLCASSPVISMVQFFGPGTRLTVL.

This clonotype was counted only a few times. The chain employs TRBV3-1 and TRBJ2-7, with no clear D. The CDR3 is 11 residues long. Looked up from germline, CDR1 is LGHDT and CDR2 is YNNKEL (reference sequence). V was clipped by 6 bases and J by 2 bases, with 5 bases between them. For the CDR3, the DNA is TGTGCCAGCAGGAACACCTACGAGCAGTACTTC. It specifies CASRNTYEQYF.

The chain combines TRBV20-1 with TRBJ2-3; D may be TRBD2 (6 bases). CDR1 and CDR2 (germline): DFQATT, SNEGSKA (reference sequence). CDR3 length: 15 amino acids. V lost 6 bases and J lost 6, with 22 bases in between. CDR3 sequence: CSAPFWGREVDTQYF. The CDR3 DNA reads TGCAGTGCCCCCTTTTGGGGCAGGGAGGTCGATACGCAGTATTTT.